This T cell receptor beta chain was obtained from a study of identical twins. TCRdb ran MiXCR on the 5' RACE reads and lists one entry per CDR3 protein. The repertoire holds about 530,000 distinct CDR3 sequences, with around 15% as singletons. The table lists this clonotype with a few counts. Its antigen is as yet unknown. Study-wide points: Beta out-of-frame sequences displayed a weaker excess of sharing between twins. Twin-shared out-of-frame alpha sequences were enriched for low generation probability. Part of the zero-insertion signal could reflect confounding by invariant MAIT and iNKT cells.

The sample was also linked to a second study, of yellow fever vaccine responses in identical twins.

The sequencing input was CD4+ T cells sorted from blood. This TCR came from a woman between 18 and 30 years old in good health.

The CDR3 DNA reads TGTGCCAGCAGCCAAGAGTGGGGGGCCACAGATACGCAGTATTTT. Amino acids: CASSQEWGATDTQYF. This rearrangement joins TRBV3-1 to TRBJ2-3, with D perhaps given as TRBD1 or TRBD2 (6 bases each). There are 15 residues in the CDR3. Trimming took off 0 bases at V and 2 bases at J, with 9 bases between the two ends. Germline V gene lookup returns CDR1 LGHDT and CDR2 YNNKEL (reference sequence).